This T cell receptor beta chain was sequenced in a study of T cell responses to AZD1222 COVID-19 vaccine. Data came from immunoSEQ multiplex PCR; TCRdb stores just in-frame clones and leaves some out. The data show around 180,000 clones, with 70% to 90% seen just once and about 0.49% held by the top ten. V dropped 8 bases and J dropped 3; count of bases not matched to a gene: 13. This CDR3 is 15 amino acids long. Germline CDR1 and CDR2: DFQATT and SNEGSKA (reference sequence). On this clone itself: Its antigen is undetermined.

Study findings and constraints: There were repertoire samples only from the period after the peak T cell response. Spike-specific TCR breadth and depth rose after two AZD1222 doses. At baseline, seropositivity was found in only six AZD1222 recipients.

The receptor was isolated from an adult in good health. J is TRBJ2-4 and V is TRBV20-1; TRBD2 aligns across 7 bases. The starting material was peripheral blood, obtained on day 0 of AZD1222 vaccination. In DNA, the CDR3 is TGCAGTTCGAGTGGGGCGGGAGTGGGCAAAAACATTCAGTACTTC. Its translation is CSSSGAGVGKNIQYF.